The next 17 T cell receptor beta chains were all read from a single sample in a study of T cell responses to AZD1222 COVID-19 vaccine. Libraries were prepared by immunoSEQ multiplex PCR; TCRdb keeps only in-frame clonotypes and omits some of them. The sample contains about 85,000 clones, 86% of which appear only once. Sequences were derived from peripheral blood, sampled on day 0 of AZD1222 vaccination. Every receptor here comes from an adult in good health.

The V gene is TRBV19, the J gene TRBJ1-5; tentatively, D is TRBD1 (5 bases). V lost 3 bases, J lost 2 bases, and 11 bases lay in between. This CDR3 is built from 15 residues. The germline CDR1 and CDR2 sequences are LNHDA and SQIVND (reference sequence). CDR3 amino acids: CASSIPGEGNQPQHF. The CDR3 DNA is TGTGCCAGTAGTATTCCGGGGGAGGGCAATCAGCCCCAGCATTTT.

The chain couples TRBV6-1 to TRBJ1-4; perhaps TRBD1 as D (5 bases). The V end lost 2 bases, the J end lost 8 bases, and 15 bases lay between the germline ends. The germline CDR1 and CDR2 sequences are MNHNS and SASEGT. The CDR3 is made up of 15 amino acids. The CDR3 bases are TGTGCCAGCAGTGAAATATGGGGGTCTGGGGAAAAACTGTTTTTT. Its protein is CASSEIWGSGEKLFF.

Note on this clone: A read error may produce the germline difference seen at one junction end. The chain carries TRBV7-7 and TRBJ2-5; D uncertain. The CDR3 is 13 amino acids. In germline, CDR1 is SSHAT, CDR2 FNYEAQ (reference sequence). The chain's CDR3 is CASSSTLQETQYF. The CDR3 nucleotides read TGTGCTAGCAGCTCGACCCTTCAAGAGACCCAGTACTTC.

The chain recombines TRBV12-3 or TRBV12-4 with TRBJ1-1; unclear D gene. With 2 bases removed from V and 9 bases from J, the gap between germline ends came to 7 bases. The CDR3 spans 11 residues. As DNA, the CDR3 is TGTGCCAGCAGTTTAATGGGGAAAGCTTTCTTT. It translates to CASSLMGKAFF.

This clone was picked up a small number of times. The V call is TRBV27, the J call TRBJ2-2; 9 bases fit TRBD2. CDR1 MNHEY and CDR2 SMNVEV come from the germline V gene (reference sequence). The ends lost 2 bases at V and 4 bases at J; junction bases unmatched: 5. This CDR3 is 16 amino acids long. Here the CDR3 reads CASSLTGTSSTGELFF. The CDR3 region has the DNA TGTGCCAGCAGTTTAACCGGGACTAGCAGCACCGGGGAGCTGTTTTTT.

The genes are TRBV5-4 and TRBJ2-6; D gene ambiguous. The V end lost 4 bases, the J end lost 1 base, and 15 bases lay between the germline ends. Germline CDR1 SGHNT, CDR2 YYREEE (reference sequence). The CDR3 is made up of 17 amino acids. The CDR3 sequence: CASSKGGGDSGANVLTF. The CDR3 bases are TGTGCCAGCAGCAAAGGTGGTGGGGATTCTGGGGCCAACGTCCTGACTTTC.

This clone was counted a single time. The V call is TRBV7-2, the J call TRBJ1-1; D uncertain. CDR3 length equals 13 residues. The germline CDR1 and CDR2 sequences are SGHTA and FQGNSA. Trimming took off 3 bases at V and 2 bases at J, with 7 bases between the two ends. CDR3 in amino acids: CASSLGSNTEAFF. For the CDR3, the DNA is TGTGCCAGCAGCTTGGGCAGTAACACTGAAGCTTTCTTT.

The chain is built from TRBV19 and TRBJ2-3; 8 bases fit TRBD2. Germline CDR1 LNHDA, CDR2 SQIVND (reference sequence). CDR3 length: 16 amino acids. V gave up 2 bases and J gave up 10 bases; unmatched junction bases: 14. CDR3 residues: CASSIQPGGTQMAQYF. The DNA of the CDR3 is TGTGCCAGTAGTATACAGCCGGGAGGGACACAGATGGCGCAGTATTTT.

Comments on this clone: Mismatch with germline at one junction end may stem from a read error. The rearrangement uses TRBV7-7 and TRBJ2-2; a possible D gene is TRBD1 (6 bases). Germline-derived CDR1 and CDR2 are SSHAT and FNYEAQ (reference sequence). The CDR3 spans 15 residues. DNA for the CDR3: TGTGCTAGCAGCGCCGGACAGCTGAACACCGGGGAGCTGTTTTTT. Its protein is CASSAGQLNTGELFF. Supplemented by reference TRBV7-7 and TRBJ2-2, the full variable domain reads GAGVSQSPRYKVTKRGQDVTLRCDPISSHATLYWYQQALGQGPEFLTYFNYEAQPDKSGLPSDRFSAERPEGSISTLTIQRTEQRDSAMYRCASSAGQLNTGELFFGEGSRLTVL.

This chain uses TRBV28 with TRBJ2-3; possibly TRBD2 for D (5 bases). Between the trimmed V and J ends, which lost 2 bases and 4 bases, there was a span of 16 bases. Germline V CDR1 and CDR2: MDHEN, SYDVKM. The CDR3 totals 16 residues. The CDR3 reads CASSLLRDGLADTQYF. DNA of the CDR3: TGTGCCAGCAGTTTACTGAGGGATGGTCTGGCAGATACGCAGTATTTT. The variable domain in full, with the rest retrieved from reference TRBV28 and TRBJ2-3, is DVKVTQSSRYLVKRTGEKVFLECVQDMDHENMFWYRQDPGLGLRLIYFSYDVKMKEKGDIPEGYSVSREKKERFSLILESASTNQTSMYLCASSLLRDGLADTQYFGPGTRLTVL.

The rearrangement joins TRBV5-1 to TRBJ1-4, with D perhaps TRBD1 (6 bases). Germline loops: CDR1 SGHRS, CDR2 YFSETQ. V lost 3 bases and J lost 8, with 14 bases in between. The CDR3 has 14 amino acids. CDR3 amino acids: CASSWQGLEEKLFF. In DNA, the CDR3 is TGCGCCAGCAGCTGGCAGGGGCTGGAAGAAAAACTGTTTTTT.

This chain connects TRBV10-3 to TRBJ2-1; a possible D gene is TRBD2 (7 bases). CDR3 size: 14 residues. Trimming removed 7 bases from V and 10 bases from J, with 20 bases in between. The germline gives CDR1 ENHRY, CDR2 SYGVKD. The CDR3 loop reads CAITGEGGGGEQFF. CDR3 in DNA: TGTGCCATCACCGGGGAGGGAGGGGGAGGCGAGCAGTTCTTC.

By its share, this clone is medium-sized (0.01 to 0.1%). The rearrangement joins TRBV7-2 to TRBJ1-5; TRBD1 matches at 11 bases. The trim removed 8 bases at V and 6 bases at J, leaving 9 bases unmatched. Germline V lookup: CDR1 SGHTA, CDR2 FQGNSA. This CDR3 is built from 15 residues. CDR3 nucleotides: TGTGCCAGCCGCGGGACAGGGGGGCTCGGTCAGCCCCAGCATTTT. As protein: CASRGTGGLGQPQHF. Full variable domain (missing parts from reference TRBV7-2 and TRBJ1-5): GAGVSQSPSNKVTEKGKDVELRCDPISGHTALYWYRQSLGQGLEFLIYFQGNSAPDKSGLPSDRFSAERTGGSVSTLTIQRTQQEDSAVYLCASRGTGGLGQPQHFGDGTRLSIL.

This chain uses TRBV12-3 or TRBV12-4 with TRBJ1-5; 9 nucleotides line up with TRBD1. The CDR3 extends over 12 amino acids. J was trimmed by 10 bases and V by 6 bases; bases with no gene match: 4. CDR3 region: CASRPDRGPQHF. As DNA, the CDR3 is TGTGCCAGCAGACCGGACAGGGGACCCCAGCATTTT.

This chain links TRBV28 with TRBJ2-5; D is ambiguous. The germline V gene has CDR1 MDHEN and CDR2 SYDVKM. V was cut by 6 bases and J by 5 bases, with 4 bases left in between. The CDR3 contains 10 residues. The CDR3: CASRGETQYF. CDR3 sequence (DNA): TGTGCCAGCAGGGGGGAGACCCAGTACTTC.

The chain employs TRBV6-5 and TRBJ1-1, with a possible D match to TRBD1 (5 bases). Germline V gene data show CDR1 as MNHEY and CDR2 as SVGAGI. V lost 4 bases, J lost 4 bases, and 7 bases lay in between. The CDR3 has 12 residues. CDR3 in amino acids: CASSWGGTEAFF. The CDR3 region has the DNA TGTGCCAGCAGTTGGGGGGGCACTGAAGCTTTCTTT.

The chain combines TRBV6-5 with TRBJ1-6, with D possibly matching TRBD1 (6 bases). The CDR3 runs 15 residues. Germline V gene data show CDR1 as MNHEY and CDR2 as SVGAGI. Trimming cost V 0 bases and J 10 bases, with 13 bases left between them. The CDR3 reads CASSYSWDKGSPLHF. CDR3 nucleotide sequence: TGTGCCAGCAGTTACTCTTGGGACAAGGGGTCACCCCTCCACTTT.